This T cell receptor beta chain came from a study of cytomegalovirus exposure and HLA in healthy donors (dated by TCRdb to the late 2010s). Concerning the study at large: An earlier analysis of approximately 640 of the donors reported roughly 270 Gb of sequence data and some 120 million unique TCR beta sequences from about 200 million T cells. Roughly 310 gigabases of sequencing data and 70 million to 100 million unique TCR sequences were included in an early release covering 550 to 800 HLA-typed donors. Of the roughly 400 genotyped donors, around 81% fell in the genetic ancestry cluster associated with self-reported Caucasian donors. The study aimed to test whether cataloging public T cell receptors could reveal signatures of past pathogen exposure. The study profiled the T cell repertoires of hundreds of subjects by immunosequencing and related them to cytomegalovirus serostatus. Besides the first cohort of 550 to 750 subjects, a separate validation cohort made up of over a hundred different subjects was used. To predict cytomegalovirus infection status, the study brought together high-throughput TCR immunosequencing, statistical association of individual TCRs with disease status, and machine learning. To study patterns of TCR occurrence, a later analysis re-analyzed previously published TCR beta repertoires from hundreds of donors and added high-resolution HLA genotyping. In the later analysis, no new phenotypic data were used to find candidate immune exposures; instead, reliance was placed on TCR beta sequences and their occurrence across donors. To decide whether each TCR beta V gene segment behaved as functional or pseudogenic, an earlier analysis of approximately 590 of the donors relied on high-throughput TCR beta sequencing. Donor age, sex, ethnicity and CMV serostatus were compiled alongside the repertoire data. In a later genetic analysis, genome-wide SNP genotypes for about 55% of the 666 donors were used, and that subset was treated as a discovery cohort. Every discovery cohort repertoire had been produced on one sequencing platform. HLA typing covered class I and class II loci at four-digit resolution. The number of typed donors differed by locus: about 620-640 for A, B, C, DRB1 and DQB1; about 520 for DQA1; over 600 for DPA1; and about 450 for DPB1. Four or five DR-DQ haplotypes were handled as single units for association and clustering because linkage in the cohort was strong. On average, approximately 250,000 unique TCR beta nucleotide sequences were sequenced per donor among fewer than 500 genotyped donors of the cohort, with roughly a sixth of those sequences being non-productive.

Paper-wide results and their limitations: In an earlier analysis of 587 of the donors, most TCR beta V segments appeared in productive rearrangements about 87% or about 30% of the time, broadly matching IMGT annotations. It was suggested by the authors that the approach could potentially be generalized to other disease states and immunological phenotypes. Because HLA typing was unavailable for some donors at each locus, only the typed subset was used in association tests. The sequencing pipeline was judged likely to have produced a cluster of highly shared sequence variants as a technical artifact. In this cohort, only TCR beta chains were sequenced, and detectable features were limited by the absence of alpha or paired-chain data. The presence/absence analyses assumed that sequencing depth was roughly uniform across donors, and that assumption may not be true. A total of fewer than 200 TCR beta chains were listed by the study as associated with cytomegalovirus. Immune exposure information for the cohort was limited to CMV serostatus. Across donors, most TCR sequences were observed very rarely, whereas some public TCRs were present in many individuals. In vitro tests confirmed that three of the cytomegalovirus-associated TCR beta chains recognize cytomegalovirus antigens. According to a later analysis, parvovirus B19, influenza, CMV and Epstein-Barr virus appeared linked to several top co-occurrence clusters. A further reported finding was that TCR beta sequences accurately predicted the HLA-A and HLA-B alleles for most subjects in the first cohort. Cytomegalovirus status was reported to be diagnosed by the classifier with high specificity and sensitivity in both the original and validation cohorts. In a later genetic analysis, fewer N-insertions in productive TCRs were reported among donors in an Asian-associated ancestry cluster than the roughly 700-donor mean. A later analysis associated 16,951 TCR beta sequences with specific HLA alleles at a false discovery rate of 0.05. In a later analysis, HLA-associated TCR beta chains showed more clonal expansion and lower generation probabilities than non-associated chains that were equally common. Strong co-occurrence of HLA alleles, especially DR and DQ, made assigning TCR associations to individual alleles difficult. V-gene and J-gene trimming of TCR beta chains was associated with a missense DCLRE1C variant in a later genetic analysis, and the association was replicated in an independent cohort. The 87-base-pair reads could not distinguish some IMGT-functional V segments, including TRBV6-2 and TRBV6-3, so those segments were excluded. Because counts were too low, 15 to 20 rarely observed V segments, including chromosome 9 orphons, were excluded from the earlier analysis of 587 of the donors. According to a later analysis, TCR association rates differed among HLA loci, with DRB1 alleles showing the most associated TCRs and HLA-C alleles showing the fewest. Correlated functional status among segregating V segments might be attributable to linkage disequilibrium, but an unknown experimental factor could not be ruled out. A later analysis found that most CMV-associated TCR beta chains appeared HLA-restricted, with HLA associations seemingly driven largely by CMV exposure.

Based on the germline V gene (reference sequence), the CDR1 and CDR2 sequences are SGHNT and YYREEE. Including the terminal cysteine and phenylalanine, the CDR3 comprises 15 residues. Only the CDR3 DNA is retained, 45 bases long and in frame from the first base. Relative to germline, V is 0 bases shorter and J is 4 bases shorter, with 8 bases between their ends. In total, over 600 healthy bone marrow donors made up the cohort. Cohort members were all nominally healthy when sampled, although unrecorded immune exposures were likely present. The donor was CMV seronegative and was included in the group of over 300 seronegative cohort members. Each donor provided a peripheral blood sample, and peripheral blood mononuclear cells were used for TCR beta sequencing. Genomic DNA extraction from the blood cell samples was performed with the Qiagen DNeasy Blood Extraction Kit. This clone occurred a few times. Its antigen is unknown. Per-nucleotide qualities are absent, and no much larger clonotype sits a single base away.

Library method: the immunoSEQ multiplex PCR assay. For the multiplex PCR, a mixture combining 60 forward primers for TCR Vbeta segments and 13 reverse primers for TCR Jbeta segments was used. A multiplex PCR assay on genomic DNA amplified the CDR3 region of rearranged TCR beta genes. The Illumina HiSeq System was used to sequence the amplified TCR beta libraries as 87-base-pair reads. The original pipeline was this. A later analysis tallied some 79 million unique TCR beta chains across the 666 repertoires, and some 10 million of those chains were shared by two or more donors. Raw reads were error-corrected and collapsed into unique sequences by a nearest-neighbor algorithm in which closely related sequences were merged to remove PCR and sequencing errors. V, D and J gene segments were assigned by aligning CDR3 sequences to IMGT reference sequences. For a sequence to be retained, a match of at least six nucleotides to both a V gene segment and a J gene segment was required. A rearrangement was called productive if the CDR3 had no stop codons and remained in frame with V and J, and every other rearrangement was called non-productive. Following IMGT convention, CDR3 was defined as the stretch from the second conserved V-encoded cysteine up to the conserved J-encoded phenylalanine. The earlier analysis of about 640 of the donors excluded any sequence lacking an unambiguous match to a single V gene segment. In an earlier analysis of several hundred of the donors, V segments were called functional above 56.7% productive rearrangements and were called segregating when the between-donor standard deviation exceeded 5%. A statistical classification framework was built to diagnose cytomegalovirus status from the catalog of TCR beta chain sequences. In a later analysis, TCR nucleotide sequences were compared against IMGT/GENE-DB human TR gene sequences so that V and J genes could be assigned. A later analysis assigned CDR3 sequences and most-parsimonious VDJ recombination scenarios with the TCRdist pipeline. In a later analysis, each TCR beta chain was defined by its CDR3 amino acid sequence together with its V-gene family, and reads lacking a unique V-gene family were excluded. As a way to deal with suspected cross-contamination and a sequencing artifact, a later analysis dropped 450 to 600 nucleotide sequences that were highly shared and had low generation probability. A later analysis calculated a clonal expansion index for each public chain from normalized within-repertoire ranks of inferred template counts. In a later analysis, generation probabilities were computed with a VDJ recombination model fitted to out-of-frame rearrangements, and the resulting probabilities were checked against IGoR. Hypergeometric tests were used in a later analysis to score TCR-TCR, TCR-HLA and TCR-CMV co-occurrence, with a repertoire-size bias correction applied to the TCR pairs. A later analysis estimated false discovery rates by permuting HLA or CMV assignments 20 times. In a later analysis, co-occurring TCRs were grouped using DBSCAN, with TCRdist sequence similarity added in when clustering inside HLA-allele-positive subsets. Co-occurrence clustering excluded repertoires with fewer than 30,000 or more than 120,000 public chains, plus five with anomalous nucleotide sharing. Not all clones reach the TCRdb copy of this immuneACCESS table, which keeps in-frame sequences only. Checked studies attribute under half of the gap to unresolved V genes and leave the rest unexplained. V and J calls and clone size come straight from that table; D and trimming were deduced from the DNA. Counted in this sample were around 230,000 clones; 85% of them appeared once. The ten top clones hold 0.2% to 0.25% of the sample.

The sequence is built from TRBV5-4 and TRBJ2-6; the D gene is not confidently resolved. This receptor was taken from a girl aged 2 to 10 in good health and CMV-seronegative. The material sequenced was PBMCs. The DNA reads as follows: TGTGCCAGCAGCTTGGGGGCGACGGGGGCCAACGTCCTGACTTTC. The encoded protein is CASSLGATGANVLTF. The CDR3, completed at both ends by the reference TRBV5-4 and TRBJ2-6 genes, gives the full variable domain ETGVTQSPTHLIKTRGQQVTLRCSSQSGHNTVSWYQQALGQGPQFIFQYYREEENGRGNFPPRFSGLQFPNYSSELNVNALELDDSALYLCASSLGATGANVLTFGAGSRLTVL.